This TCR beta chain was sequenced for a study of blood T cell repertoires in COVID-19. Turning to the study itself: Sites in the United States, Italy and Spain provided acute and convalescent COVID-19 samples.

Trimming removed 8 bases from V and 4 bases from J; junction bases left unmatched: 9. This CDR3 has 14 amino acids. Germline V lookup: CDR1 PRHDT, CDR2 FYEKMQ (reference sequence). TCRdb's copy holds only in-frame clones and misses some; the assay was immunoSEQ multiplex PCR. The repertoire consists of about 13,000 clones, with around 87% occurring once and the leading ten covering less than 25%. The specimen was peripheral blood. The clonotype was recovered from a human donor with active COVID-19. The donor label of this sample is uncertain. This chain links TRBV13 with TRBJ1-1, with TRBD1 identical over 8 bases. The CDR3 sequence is CASLDRVVGTEAFF. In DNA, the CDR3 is TGTGCCAGCTTGGACAGGGTTGTGGGCACTGAAGCTTTCTTT. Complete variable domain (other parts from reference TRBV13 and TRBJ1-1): AAGVIQSPRHLIKEKRETATLKCYPIPRHDTVYWYQQGPGQDPQFLISFYEKMQSDKGSIPDRFSAQQFSDYHSELNMSSLELGDSALYFCASLDRVVGTEAFFGQGTRLTVV.